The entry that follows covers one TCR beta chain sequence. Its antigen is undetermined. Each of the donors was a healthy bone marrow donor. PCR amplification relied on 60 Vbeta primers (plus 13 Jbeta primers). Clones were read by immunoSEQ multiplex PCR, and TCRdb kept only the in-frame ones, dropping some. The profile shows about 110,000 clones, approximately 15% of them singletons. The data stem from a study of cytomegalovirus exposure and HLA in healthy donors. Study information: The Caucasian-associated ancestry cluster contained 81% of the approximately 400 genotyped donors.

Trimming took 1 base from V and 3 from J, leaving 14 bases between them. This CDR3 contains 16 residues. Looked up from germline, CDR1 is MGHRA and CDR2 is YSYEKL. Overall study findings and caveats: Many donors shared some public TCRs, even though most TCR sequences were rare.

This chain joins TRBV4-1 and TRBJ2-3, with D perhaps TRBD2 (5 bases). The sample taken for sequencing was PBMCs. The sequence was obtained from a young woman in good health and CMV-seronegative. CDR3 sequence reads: CASSQAWGDGTDTQYF. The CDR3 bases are TGCGCCAGCAGCCAAGCGTGGGGAGATGGTACAGATACGCAGTATTTT.